This T cell receptor beta chain stems from a study of shared clonotypes between healthy human individuals. Overall study context: There were three CD4 naive, three CD4 memory, two CD8 naive and one CD8 memory plates per donor. Whole-study findings and limits: Relative to clonotypes present in all four donors, those not shared had lower generation probabilities. Rarefaction showed sorted-subset sequencing was incomplete despite large depth.

The repertoire was sequenced with immunoSEQ multiplex PCR; TCRdb's copy has only in-frame clones and lacks some. The sample gives approximately 2.5 million clones, approximately 90% of which show up once; roughly 0.15% is in the top ten. In regard to this clone: What it binds is unknown.

This clonotype was sampled from a young man in good health. Sequenced sample: naive CD4+ T cells sorted from blood. Regarding subset: CD45RA+ positively selected.

CDR3 sequence reads: CASSPLTGDAGYTF. In DNA form, the CDR3 reads TGTGCCAGCTCACCATTAACAGGGGACGCCGGCTACACCTTC. This chain links TRBV18 with TRBJ1-2, with 7 bases matching TRBD1. The CDR3 covers 14 residues. The germline gives CDR1 KGHSH, CDR2 LQKENI. The V segment lost 2 bases and the J segment 8 bases; nucleotides outside the gene matches: 8.